The 28 T cell receptor beta chains in this list originate from one sample, sequenced in a study of T cell changes during pregnancy in multiple sclerosis. Using immunoSEQ multiplex PCR, the repertoire was profiled, and TCRdb retains in-frame clones only, with some absent. The data show approximately 90,000 clones, 90% to 95% seen once. The specimen comprised peripheral blood, sampled in the third trimester of pregnancy. These TCRs come from a female donor with multiple sclerosis, enrolled in a pregnancy study.

This clone was recorded a few times. The chain combines TRBV30 with TRBJ2-1; 7 nucleotides line up with TRBD1. Germline V gives CDR1 GTSNPN, CDR2 SVGIG (reference sequence). V gave up 1 base and J gave up 2 bases; unmatched junction bases: 2. This CDR3 comprises 14 residues. The CDR3 DNA is TGTGCCTGGAGTGGAAGGGGGCCCTACAATGAGCAGTTCTTC. Amino acids: CAWSGRGPYNEQFF.

The chain uses TRBV28 and TRBJ1-2; D is undetermined. Looked up from germline, CDR1 is MDHEN and CDR2 is SYDVKM. The CDR3 has 15 residues. Trimming removed 6 bases from V and 1 base from J, with 15 bases in between. The CDR3, as DNA: TGTGCCAGCAGAGTGAGGTCGGGAGATAACTATGGCTACACCTTC. Translation gives CASRVRSGDNYGYTF.

The chain recombines TRBV6-1 with TRBJ1-1; D is ambiguous. Trimming removed 6 bases from V and 0 bases from J, with 11 bases in between. Germline V gives CDR1 MNHNS, CDR2 SASEGT. This CDR3 spans 14 amino acids. The CDR3 loop reads CASRLTDMNTEAFF. CDR3 bases: TGTGCCAGCAGGCTCACTGATATGAACACTGAAGCTTTCTTT.

This clone was seen only once. The CDR3 sequence: CASSLDGSTSYGYTF. The CDR3 DNA reads TGTGCCAGCAGCTTAGATGGGTCGACTTCCTATGGCTACACCTTC. The rearrangement uses TRBV11-2 and TRBJ1-2; D gene uncertain. The CDR3 contains 15 residues. The V and J ends lost 0 bases and 4 bases respectively, with 12 bases between them. Germline loops: CDR1 SGHAT, CDR2 FQNNGV.

This clone has just one count. The chain employs TRBV20-1 and TRBJ2-5, with no clear D. V was shortened by 6 bases and J by 5 bases, with 10 bases between the two germline ends. CDR1 and CDR2 (germline): DFQATT, SNEGSKA (reference sequence). This CDR3 contains 11 residues. CDR3 bases: TGCAGTGCAAAACGAAGCGAGACCCAGTACTTC. Translated, it gives CSAKRSETQYF.

The chain combines TRBV9 with TRBJ2-2, with D possibly being TRBD2 (7 bases). Germline V lookup: CDR1 SGDLS, CDR2 YYNGEE. CDR3 length equals 17 residues. V was shortened by 0 bases and J by 2 bases, with 14 bases between the two germline ends. In DNA form, the CDR3 reads TGTGCCAGCAGCGTAGTGGGAGGGGGATATAACACCGGGGAGCTGTTTTTT. Translating gives CASSVVGGGYNTGELFF.

The chain couples TRBV28 to TRBJ2-2; D remains ambiguous. CDR1 MDHEN and CDR2 SYDVKM come from the germline V gene. V lost 6 bases and J 1 base, leaving 6 bases between the germline ends. This CDR3 has 13 residues. The CDR3 bases are TGTGCCAGCAGACCAGGGAACACCGGGGAGCTGTTTTTT. This codes for CASRPGNTGELFF. Full variable domain (remainder filled in from reference TRBV28 and TRBJ2-2): DVKVTQSSRYLVKRTGEKVFLECVQDMDHENMFWYRQDPGLGLRLIYFSYDVKMKEKGDIPEGYSVSREKKERFSLILESASTNQTSMYLCASRPGNTGELFFGEGSRLTVL.

The chain couples TRBV4-3 to TRBJ2-1; D may be TRBD2 (5 bases). Trimming took off 0 bases at V and 0 bases at J, with 12 bases between the two ends. CDR1 is LGHNA and CDR2 is YSLEER in the germline V gene. This CDR3 is built from 17 residues. The CDR3 protein is CASSQETTGYSYNEQFF. In DNA form, the CDR3 reads TGCGCCAGCAGCCAAGAGACGACGGGATACTCCTACAATGAGCAGTTCTTC.

The gene calls are TRBV5-1 and TRBJ2-5, with 11 bases lining up with TRBD2. In germline, CDR1 is SGHRS, CDR2 YFSETQ. CDR3 size: 17 residues. With V trimmed by 0 bases and J by 5 bases, 9 bases remained unmatched. The CDR3 loop is CASSLGRLAGISETQYF. For the CDR3, the DNA is TGCGCCAGCAGCTTGGGACGACTAGCGGGGATTTCTGAGACCCAGTACTTC. Supplemented by reference TRBV5-1 and TRBJ2-5, the full variable domain reads KAGVTQTPRYLIKTRGQQVTLSCSPISGHRSVSWYQQTPGQGLQFLFEYFSETQRNKGNFPGRFSGRQFSNSRSEMNVSTLELGDSALYLCASSLGRLAGISETQYFGPGTRLLVL.

The CDR3 loop reads CASIKVGESPLHF. The CDR3, as DNA: TGTGCCAGCATCAAAGTAGGGGAATCACCCCTCCACTTT. The rearrangement links TRBV7-9 to TRBJ1-6, with a weak D call TRBD1 (5 bases). The CDR3 length is 13 residues. Trimming stripped 7 bases from V and 10 bases from J, with 14 bases between. Germline values: CDR1 SEHNR, CDR2 FQNEAQ (reference sequence).

The chain is built from TRBV7-7 and TRBJ2-5; maybe TRBD1 (5 bases). Germline V CDR1 and CDR2: SSHAT, FNYEAQ (reference sequence). V gave up 6 bases and J gave up 2 bases, with 10 bases separating them. The CDR3 is 13 amino acids. The CDR3 spells CASSHRLQETQYF. CDR3 DNA sequence: TGTGCCAGCAGTCACAGGTTACAAGAGACCCAGTACTTC.

This rearrangement joins TRBV10-1 to TRBJ2-2, with TRBD2 identical over 7 bases. The V gene end was trimmed by 6 bases and the J gene end by 3 bases; junction bases not matched to a gene: 4. The CDR3 extends over 14 amino acids. Germline lookup yields CDR1 WNHNN and CDR2 SYGVQD (reference sequence). The CDR3 protein is CASRAGPHTGELFF. The CDR3 DNA is TGCGCCAGCAGAGCGGGACCCCACACCGGGGAGCTGTTTTTT.

The chain recombines TRBV6-5 with TRBJ2-1; 7 nucleotides match TRBD2. This CDR3 region has 14 residues. CDR1 is MNHEY, CDR2 SVGAGI, per germline. Trimming at V came to 6 bases and at J to 0 bases, leaving 2 bases not matched to a gene. The DNA for the CDR3 is TGTGCCAGCAGACTAGCGAGCTCCTACAATGAGCAGTTCTTC. Its protein is CASRLASSYNEQFF.

This sequence joins TRBV6-1 and TRBJ2-4, with TRBD1 as a possible D gene (7 bases). V was trimmed by 2 bases and J by 1 base, leaving 18 bases between them. This CDR3 has 18 residues. The germline V gene encodes CDR1 MNHNS and CDR2 SASEGT. Here the CDR3 reads CASSEPIKTGRAKNIQYF. The CDR3 DNA follows: TGTGCCAGCAGTGAACCGATCAAGACAGGGAGGGCCAAAAACATTCAGTACTTC.

The CDR3 spells CASSHRQGYGYTF. In DNA, the CDR3 is TGCGCCAGCAGCCATAGACAGGGCTATGGCTACACCTTC. This rearrangement joins TRBV4-1 to TRBJ1-2, with TRBD1 matching over 7 bases. The CDR3 is 13 amino acids. Germline lookup yields CDR1 MGHRA and CDR2 YSYEKL. The trim removed 3 bases at V and 4 bases at J, leaving 2 bases unmatched.

The J gene is TRBJ2-7, the V gene TRBV7-9; 10 bases match TRBD2. The germline gives CDR1 SEHNR, CDR2 FQNEAQ (reference sequence). The CDR3 covers 11 residues. CDR3 sequence reads: CASSLGLAVRV. The CDR3 nucleotides are TGTGCCAGCAGCCTAGGACTAGCGGTCCGCGTC.

The chain couples TRBV19 to TRBJ2-7; D perhaps matches TRBD2 (7 bases). Looked up from germline, CDR1 is LNHDA and CDR2 is SQIVND (reference sequence). The CDR3 sequence is 16 residues long. V was pared by 6 bases and J by 7 bases, with 25 bases between. The CDR3 DNA sequence: TGTGCCAGTAGCACGTCGGGGGGCGCCGCTTACGGGGAGCAGTACTTC. Protein: CASSTSGGAAYGEQYF.

This chain joins TRBV4-1 and TRBJ2-5; a weak D match, TRBD2 (6 bases). The V gene's germline CDR1 is MGHRA and CDR2 YSYEKL. V lost 1 base, J lost 0 bases, and 12 bases lay in between. CDR3 size: 16 residues. CDR3 coding DNA: TGCGCCAGCAGCCAAGCCGACGGGACTCACCAAGAGACCCAGTACTTC. This encodes CASSQADGTHQETQYF.

The chain employs TRBV28 and TRBJ1-5, with D perhaps TRBD1 (6 bases). V shed 5 bases and J shed 5 bases, with 7 bases lying between them. Germline CDR1 is MDHEN and CDR2 is SYDVKM. The CDR3 consists of 12 residues. The CDR3 DNA sequence: TGTGCCAGCAGTACAGGGTATCAGCCCCAGCATTTT. Its translation is CASSTGYQPQHF.

The rearrangement uses TRBV5-1 and TRBJ2-1; D not certain. Trimming removed 6 bases from V and 2 bases from J, with 15 bases in between. The CDR3 is made up of 15 amino acids. CDR1 is SGHRS and CDR2 is YFSETQ in the germline V gene. CDR3 sequence: CASTLWRPAYNEQFF. CDR3 in DNA: TGCGCCAGCACCCTCTGGCGGCCCGCCTACAATGAGCAGTTCTTC.

This clone was seen once. The genes are TRBV25-1 and TRBJ2-7; 9 nucleotides line up with TRBD1. CDR1 and CDR2 from the germline V gene are MGHDK and SYGVNS. This CDR3 comprises 14 residues. The DNA of the CDR3 is TGTGCTGCCGCACCGGACAGGGGCGGTGGCGAGCAGTACTTC. Protein sequence: CAAAPDRGGGEQYF.

This rearrangement joins TRBV9 to TRBJ2-1; D gene uncertain. Germline CDR1 and CDR2: SGDLS and YYNGEE. Trimming left V 0 bases short and J 8 bases short, with 15 bases between. The CDR3 extends over 15 amino acids. The CDR3 DNA is TGTGCCAGCAGCGTAGTTGACACCCCCTTAGATGAGCAGTTCTTC. As protein: CASSVVDTPLDEQFF.

The rearrangement links TRBV28 to TRBJ1-1; TRBD1 matches at 8 bases. Germline assignment: CDR1 MDHEN and CDR2 SYDVKM. This CDR3 has 14 amino acids. V lost 5 bases, J lost 5 bases, and 7 bases stayed unmatched. CDR3 amino acids: CASSMPGGWTEAFF. The CDR3 coding sequence is TGTGCCAGCAGTATGCCAGGGGGCTGGACTGAAGCTTTCTTT.

The V and J genes are TRBV11-2 and TRBJ2-2, with 7 bases identical to TRBD1. The CDR3 has 14 residues. The V gene end was trimmed by 1 base and the J gene end by 5 bases; junction bases not matched to a gene: 1. The V gene's germline CDR1 is SGHAT and CDR2 FQNNGV. The CDR3 DNA sequence: TGTGCCAGCAGCTTAGGACAGGGAACCGGGGAGCTGTTTTTT. This translates into CASSLGQGTGELFF. The entire variable domain, with the rest obtained from reference TRBV11-2 and TRBJ2-2, is as follows: EAGVAQSPRYKIIEKRQSVAFWCNPISGHATLYWYQQILGQGPKLLIQFQNNGVVDDSQLPKDRFSAERLKGVDSTLKIQPAKLEDSAVYLCASSLGQGTGELFFGEGSRLTVL.

This clone was counted a single time. The chain joins TRBV5-4 to TRBJ2-1; TRBD2 is a possible D gene (6 bases). V was cut by 4 bases and J by 10 bases, with 18 bases left in between. The CDR3 runs to 14 residues. In germline, CDR1 is SGHNT, CDR2 YYREEE (reference sequence). CDR3 in amino acids: CASSPMRGGGEQFF. The CDR3 DNA sequence: TGTGCCAGCAGCCCCATGCGGGGAGGAGGAGAGCAGTTCTTC.

Comment on this clone: An end of the junction differs from the germline gene, which may be a read error. The chain carries TRBV5-4 and TRBJ2-7; the D is unclear. Germline V lookup: CDR1 SGHNT, CDR2 YYREEE (reference sequence). CDR3 length: 13 residues. CDR3 region: CASSLGASHHSWF. The CDR3 nucleotides read TGTGCCAGCAGCTTGGGGGCATCCCATCACAGTTGGTTC.

The chain uses TRBV28 and TRBJ2-1; 8 bases are a match to TRBD2. The CDR3 runs to 16 residues. Germline V CDR1 and CDR2: MDHEN, SYDVKM. The V and J ends lost 6 bases and 6 bases, in that order; junction bases with no gene match: 13. CDR3 coding DNA: TGTGCCAGCAGCTTCGGTGACTACGCGGGAGGCAATGAGCAGTTCTTC. This codes for CASSFGDYAGGNEQFF.

The genes are TRBV5-1 and TRBJ1-5; 11 bases match TRBD1. Germline loops: CDR1 SGHRS, CDR2 YFSETQ. This CDR3 contains 14 residues. V shed 4 bases and J 5 bases; nucleotides not matched to a gene: 2. The CDR3 spells CASSVGQGDQPQHF. In DNA, the CDR3 is TGCGCCAGCAGCGTGGGACAGGGGGATCAGCCCCAGCATTTT.